The 25 T cell receptor beta chains below come from one sample, sequenced in a study of T cells in tuberculosis. Cells were sorted from thawed PBMC rested overnight and stained with GMM-loaded CD1B tetramer, viability dye and anti-CD3. C32 glucose monomycolate from Rhodococcus equi was loaded onto the CD1B tetramers. Produced via immunoSEQ multiplex PCR; TCRdb's table is partial and in-frame only. In the table there are tens of thousands of clones, approximately 90% of which are singletons. The sample consisted of CD1b-GMM tetramer-negative cells sorted from PBMCs. These receptors all come from an adult woman with latent tuberculosis.

The V call is TRBV30, the J call TRBJ2-3; 8 nucleotides align to TRBD2. V shed 2 bases, J shed 5 bases, and the junction held 6 bases outside the gene matches. There are 14 residues in the CDR3. Per the germline V gene, CDR1 is GTSNPN and CDR2 is SVGIG (reference sequence). Written as DNA, the CDR3 is TGTGCCTGGAGTAGGGGCGGGGGGTTAGATACGCAGTATTTT. Its translation is CAWSRGGGLDTQYF.

This clone was seen only a few times. CDR3 DNA sequence: TGTGCCAGCAGTTATGGGACAGGGGTAATGAACACTGAAGCTTTCTTT. It translates to CASSYGTGVMNTEAFF. The V gene is TRBV6-6, the J gene TRBJ1-1, with TRBD1 matching over 10 bases. V shed 3 bases and J 0 bases; nucleotides not matched to a gene: 4. The germline gives CDR1 MNHNY, CDR2 SVGAGI (reference sequence). The CDR3 loop spans 16 amino acids.

V is TRBV11-2 and J is TRBJ1-3; no firm D call. The CDR3 is 15 amino acids. Trimming cost V 5 bases and J 0 bases, with 11 bases left between them. Germline V CDR1 and CDR2: SGHAT, FQNNGV. CDR3 loop: CASSVHGGSGNTIYF. DNA for the CDR3: TGTGCCAGCAGCGTCCACGGCGGCTCTGGAAACACCATATATTTT.

In DNA form, the CDR3 reads TGTGCCAGCAGTCCCCCGACGGGTGAGGTGTTTTTT. The encoded protein is CASSPPTGEVFF. The genes are TRBV6-5 and TRBJ2-2, with unresolved D. The germline gives CDR1 MNHEY, CDR2 SVGAGI. The V gene lost 5 bases and the J gene lost 15 bases, with 16 bases spanning the gap. The CDR3 is made up of 12 amino acids.

The chain has TRBV5-1 and TRBJ2-3; D ambiguous. CDR1 SGHRS and CDR2 YFSETQ come from the germline V gene. V lost 0 bases, J lost 8 bases, and 13 bases lay in between. The CDR3 has 14 amino acids. The CDR3: CASSLGQDVGTQYF. In DNA form, the CDR3 reads TGCGCCAGCAGCTTGGGCCAGGATGTGGGTACGCAGTATTTT.

The J gene is TRBJ2-7, the V gene TRBV11-2; D is possibly TRBD1 (6 bases). This CDR3 has 13 amino acids. V was cut by 2 bases and J by 4 bases, with 9 bases left in between. Germline CDR1 is SGHAT and CDR2 is FQNNGV. The CDR3 region has the DNA TGTGCCAGCAGCTTAATTCAGGGGTACGAGCAGTACGTC. Its translation: CASSLIQGYEQYV.

The chain recombines TRBV4-3 with TRBJ1-2; the D gene is possibly TRBD1 (5 bases). Trimming took 0 bases from V and 4 from J, leaving 12 bases between them. The CDR3 is made up of 15 amino acids. The germline V gene encodes CDR1 LGHNA and CDR2 YSLEER. The CDR3 region is CASSQDWGVTYGYTF. DNA of the CDR3: TGCGCCAGCAGCCAAGATTGGGGGGTTACCTATGGCTACACCTTC.

The chain is built from TRBV19 and TRBJ2-5, with a tentative D call TRBD2 (5 bases). Trimming took 8 bases from V and 4 from J, leaving 17 bases between them. CDR1 is LNHDA, CDR2 SQIVND, per germline (reference sequence). CDR3 length equals 14 residues. CDR3 amino acids: CASGARTLGETQYF. CDR3 DNA: TGTGCCAGTGGAGCAAGGACTTTGGGAGAGACCCAGTACTTC. Full variable domain (rest looked up from reference TRBV19 and TRBJ2-5): DGGITQSPKYLFRKEGQNVTLSCEQNLNHDAMYWYRQDPGQGLRLIYYSQIVNDFQKGDIAEGYSVSREKKESFPLTVTSAQKNPTAFYLCASGARTLGETQYFGPGTRLLVL.

The chain has TRBV11-2 and TRBJ1-1, with D tentatively TRBD1 (5 bases). The CDR3 has 13 residues. Germline values: CDR1 SGHAT, CDR2 FQNNGV. V lost 7 bases to trimming and J lost 3 bases, with 12 bases between them. CDR3 DNA sequence: TGTGCCAGCAACTTTCAGGGATACACTGAAGCTTTCTTT. Amino acids: CASNFQGYTEAFF.

The chain couples TRBV7-2 to TRBJ1-2; 9 bases line up with TRBD1. In germline, CDR1 is SGHTA, CDR2 FQGNSA. The CDR3 contains 15 residues. V shed 1 base and J 8 bases; nucleotides not matched to a gene: 8. In DNA, the CDR3 is TGTGCCAGCAGCTTAGACAGGGGGCAGGGTAGGGGCTACACCTTC. This sequence encodes CASSLDRGQGRGYTF.

The rearrangement uses TRBV6-5 and TRBJ1-2; D is perhaps TRBD1 (6 bases). Germline CDR1 reads MNHEY; CDR2 reads SVGAGI. The CDR3 is 15 residues long. V was cut by 5 bases and J by 2 bases, with 15 bases left in between. Here the CDR3 DNA reads TGTGCCAGCAGTGCTTTTCATCAGGGGAACTATGGCTACACCTTC. As protein: CASSAFHQGNYGYTF.

The chain links TRBV7-8 to TRBJ1-1; 7 nucleotides agree with TRBD1. Germline lookup yields CDR1 SGHVS and CDR2 FQNEAQ. The V gene end was trimmed by 5 bases and the J gene end by 2 bases; junction bases not matched to a gene: 8. The CDR3 length is 15 residues. Here the CDR3 reads CASSPFQGGNTEAFF. The CDR3 nucleotides are TGTGCCAGCAGCCCCTTTCAGGGGGGTAACACTGAAGCTTTCTTT.

This chain links TRBV6-5 with TRBJ2-7; 10 bases agree with TRBD1. CDR1 and CDR2 from the germline V gene are MNHEY and SVGAGI. V lost 3 bases to trimming and J lost 4 bases; unmatched junction nucleotides: 3. This CDR3 comprises 14 residues. CDR3 amino acids: CASSYSGQGYEQYF. CDR3 nucleotide sequence: TGTGCCAGCAGTTATTCGGGACAGGGGTACGAGCAGTACTTC.

The chain carries TRBV10-1 and TRBJ1-4; D is undetermined. The CDR3 has 14 amino acids. V was cut by 3 bases and J by 0 bases, with 5 bases left in between. Germline CDR1 is WNHNN and CDR2 is SYGVQD (reference sequence). CDR3 sequence: CASSDSATNEKLFF. CDR3 nucleotides: TGCGCCAGCAGTGATTCCGCAACTAATGAAAAACTGTTTTTT.

Details on this clone: The junction departs from the called germline gene at one end, perhaps through a read error. This chain joins TRBV9 and TRBJ1-4; TRBD1 aligns across 12 bases. The germline V gene has CDR1 SGDLS and CDR2 YYNGEE. The CDR3 covers 21 residues. CDR3 sequence (DNA): TGTGCCAGCAGCTCGATAATGCCGGGACAGGGGGCAGGGTTAACTAAGGAAAAACTGTTTTTT. Translation gives CASSSIMPGQGAGLTKEKLFF.

The gene calls are TRBV2 and TRBJ1-2, with TRBD1 identical over 9 bases. This CDR3 region has 14 residues. The germline V gene encodes CDR1 SNHLY and CDR2 FYNNEI. Unmatched junction bases numbered 7, after V lost 5 bases and J lost 6 bases. DNA for the CDR3: TGTGCCAGCAGTCTCACAGGGGGCGGTAATGGCTACACCTTC. Translation: CASSLTGGGNGYTF.

V gene TRBV9 combines with J gene TRBJ1-6; D gene uncertain. Germline CDR1 SGDLS, CDR2 YYNGEE. V was shortened by 2 bases and J by 6 bases, with 9 bases between the two germline ends. The CDR3 consists of 14 residues. The CDR3 sequence is CASSVRPVNSPLHF. CDR3 DNA sequence: TGTGCCAGCAGCGTTCGCCCGGTTAATTCACCCCTCCACTTT.

The rearrangement uses TRBV30 and TRBJ1-2, with TRBD1 identical over 10 bases. CDR3 size: 15 residues. CDR1 GTSNPN and CDR2 SVGIG come from the germline V gene (reference sequence). Trimming took 6 bases from V and 0 from J; bases not matched to a gene: 7. The CDR3 region has the DNA TGTGCCTGTCAGCGACAGGGGGCTTCTAACTATGGCTACACCTTC. This translates into CACQRQGASNYGYTF. The variable domain in full, completed from reference TRBV30 and TRBJ1-2, reads SQTIHQWPATLVQPVGSPLSLECTVEGTSNPNLYWYRQAAGRGLQLLFYSVGIGQISSEVPQNLSASRPQDRQFILSSKKLLLSDSGFYLCACQRQGASNYGYTFGSGTRLTVV.

This clone was recorded only once. This chain connects TRBV11-2 to TRBJ1-1; D is undetermined. V was trimmed by 7 bases and J by 1 base, leaving 10 bases between them. Germline CDR1 and CDR2: SGHAT and FQNNGV. CDR3 length: 13 residues. CDR3 loop: CASNLLRNTEAFF. In DNA form, the CDR3 reads TGTGCCAGCAATCTATTAAGGAACACTGAAGCTTTCTTT.

This clone was counted a few times. The rearrangement links TRBV2 to TRBJ1-3; no reliable D call. The CDR3 extends over 17 amino acids. With 3 bases removed from V and 4 bases from J, the gap between germline ends came to 19 bases. Germline CDR1 reads SNHLY; CDR2 reads FYNNEI. CDR3 loop: CASSELHGIGEGNTIYF. The CDR3 bases are TGTGCCAGCAGTGAGCTCCACGGGATCGGTGAAGGAAACACCATATATTTT.

The V gene is TRBV5-6, the J gene TRBJ2-4, with a possible D match to TRBD1 (6 bases). The CDR3 has 15 amino acids. The germline gives CDR1 SGHDT, CDR2 YYEEEE. The V gene lost 4 bases and the J gene lost 2 bases, with 13 bases spanning the gap. In DNA, the CDR3 is TGTGCCAGCAGCGAACAACAGGGTTCCAAAAACATTCAGTACTTC. Translated: CASSEQQGSKNIQYF.

This chain links TRBV6-1 with TRBJ2-7; D is possibly TRBD2 (6 bases). CDR1 and CDR2 from the germline V gene are MNHNS and SASEGT. This CDR3 comprises 16 residues. Trimming removed 2 bases from V and 0 bases from J, with 14 bases in between. The DNA for the CDR3 is TGTGCCAGCAGTGAACGATCAGGGACTTTCTCCTACGAGCAGTACGTC. Its protein is CASSERSGTFSYEQYV.

The chain recombines TRBV11-2 with TRBJ2-5; possibly TRBD2 for D (5 bases). Trimming shortened V by 6 bases and J by 2 bases, and 10 bases separated the two germline ends. The CDR3 spans 13 residues. Per germline, CDR1 SGHAT and CDR2 FQNNGV. CDR3 loop: CASSYGNQETQYF. CDR3 nucleotides: TGTGCCAGCAGTTACGGGAATCAAGAGACCCAGTACTTC.

J is TRBJ2-2 and V is TRBV27; the match to TRBD1 covers 12 bases. CDR3 length: 18 amino acids. Germline-derived CDR1 and CDR2 are MNHEY and SMNVEV (reference sequence). V shed 6 bases and J 6 bases; nucleotides not matched to a gene: 14. The CDR3 sequence is CASSLLTRGQGAAGELFF. The CDR3 coding sequence is TGTGCCAGCAGCCTACTCACAAGGGGACAGGGGGCAGCCGGGGAGCTGTTTTTT.

V is TRBV19 and J is TRBJ2-5; TRBD2 agrees at 9 bases. With V trimmed by 11 bases and J by 5 bases, 9 bases remained unmatched. Germline V CDR1 and CDR2: LNHDA, SQIVND (reference sequence). The CDR3 consists of 13 residues. CDR3 residues: CAAGRGGRETQYF. The DNA for the CDR3 is TGTGCCGCCGGGCGGGGGGGGAGGGAGACCCAGTACTTC.